This TCR beta chain was retrieved from a study of OX40 agonist ivuxolimab in advanced cancers. Study-wide points: There was clonal expansion of CD4+ and CD8+ blood T cells by week 6 at 0.1 to 3.0 mg/kg.

Points on this clone: Its antigen is not identified.

Only in-frame clones appear in the TCRdb table, and some are missing; sequencing was by immunoSEQ multiplex PCR. This table holds roughly 34,000 clones, around 80% found once. Trimming stripped 5 bases from V and 2 bases from J, with 15 bases between. In germline, CDR1 is MNHNY, CDR2 SVGAGI (reference sequence). This CDR3 region has 15 residues. The clonotype comes from an adult with an advanced solid tumor such as melanoma, head and neck, liver or kidney cancer. This chain connects TRBV6-6 to TRBJ1-2; the D is unclear. The sequences come from CD4+ or CD8+ T cells sorted from blood, collected in a trial of the OX40 agonist ivuxolimab. CDR3 in amino acids: CASSPPEGYNYGYTF. The CDR3 nucleotides are TGTGCCAGCAGTCCCCCGGAGGGCTACAACTATGGCTACACCTTC.